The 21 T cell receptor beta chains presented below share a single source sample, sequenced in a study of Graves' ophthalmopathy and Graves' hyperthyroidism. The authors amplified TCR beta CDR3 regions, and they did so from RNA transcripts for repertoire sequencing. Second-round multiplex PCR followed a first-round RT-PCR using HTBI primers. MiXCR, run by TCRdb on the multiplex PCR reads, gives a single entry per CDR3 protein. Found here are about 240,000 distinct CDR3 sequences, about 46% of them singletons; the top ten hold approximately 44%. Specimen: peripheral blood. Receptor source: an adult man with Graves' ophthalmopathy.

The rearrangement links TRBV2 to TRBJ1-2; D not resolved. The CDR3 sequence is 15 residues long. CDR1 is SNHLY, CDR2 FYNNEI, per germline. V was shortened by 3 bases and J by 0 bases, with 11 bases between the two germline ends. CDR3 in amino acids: CASSDRLLANYGYTF. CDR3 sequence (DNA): TGTGCCAGCAGTGACAGACTTTTAGCTAACTATGGCTACACCTTC.

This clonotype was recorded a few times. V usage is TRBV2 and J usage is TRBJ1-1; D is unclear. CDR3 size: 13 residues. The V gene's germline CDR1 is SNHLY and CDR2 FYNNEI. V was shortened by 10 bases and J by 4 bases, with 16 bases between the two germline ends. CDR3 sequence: CATTNNKGTEAFF. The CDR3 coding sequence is TGTGCCACCACAAACAACAAGGGCACTGAAGCTTTCTTT.

CDR3 protein: CASSRQGGRPGYTDTQYF. For the CDR3, the DNA is TGTGCCAGCAGCCGTCAGGGGGGCAGGCCAGGATACACAGATACGCAGTATTTT. The genes are TRBV25-1 and TRBJ2-3, with D possibly TRBD1 on 7 matching bases. V was clipped by 6 bases and J by 2 bases, with 24 bases between them. CDR1 and CDR2 (germline): MGHDK, SYGVNS. There are 18 residues in the CDR3.

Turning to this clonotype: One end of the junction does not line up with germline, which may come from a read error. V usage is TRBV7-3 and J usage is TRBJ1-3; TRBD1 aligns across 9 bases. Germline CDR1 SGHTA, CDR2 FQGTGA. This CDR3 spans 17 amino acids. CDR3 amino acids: CASSQGDRASSGNTIYF. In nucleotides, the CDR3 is TGCGCCAGCAGCCAAGGGGACAGGGCAAGCTCTGGAAACACCATATATTTT.

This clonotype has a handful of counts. CDR3 sequence reads: CASSQDRGSSYEQYF. In DNA, the CDR3 is TGTGCCAGCAGCCAAGATCGGGGGAGCTCCTACGAGCAGTACTTC. The chain recombines TRBV4-2 with TRBJ2-7; TRBD2 might be the D (6 bases). The CDR3 contains 15 residues. V shed 0 bases and J shed 0 bases, with 9 bases lying between them. CDR1 and CDR2 from the germline V gene are LGHNA and YNFKEQ.

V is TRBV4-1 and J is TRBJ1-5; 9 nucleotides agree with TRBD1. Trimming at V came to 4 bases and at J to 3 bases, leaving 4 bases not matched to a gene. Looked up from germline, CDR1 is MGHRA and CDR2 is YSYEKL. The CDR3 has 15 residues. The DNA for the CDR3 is TGCGCCAGCAGCCCCGGGACAGGGCCCAATCAGCCCCAGCATTTT. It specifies CASSPGTGPNQPQHF.

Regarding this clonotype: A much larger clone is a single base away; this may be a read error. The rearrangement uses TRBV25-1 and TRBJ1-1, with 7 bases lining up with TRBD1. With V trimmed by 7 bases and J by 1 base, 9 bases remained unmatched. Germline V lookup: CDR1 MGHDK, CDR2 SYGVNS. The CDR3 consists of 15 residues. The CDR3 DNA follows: TGTGCCAGCACTCCTCGGCAGGGGGAGAACACTGAAGCTTTCTTT. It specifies CASTPRQGENTEAFF.

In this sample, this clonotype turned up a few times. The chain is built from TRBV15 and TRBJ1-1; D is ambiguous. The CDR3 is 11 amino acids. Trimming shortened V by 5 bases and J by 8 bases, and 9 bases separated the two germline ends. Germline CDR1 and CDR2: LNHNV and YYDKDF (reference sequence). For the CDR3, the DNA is TGTGCCACCAGCCGACAATCCGAAGCTTTCTTT. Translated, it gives CATSRQSEAFF.

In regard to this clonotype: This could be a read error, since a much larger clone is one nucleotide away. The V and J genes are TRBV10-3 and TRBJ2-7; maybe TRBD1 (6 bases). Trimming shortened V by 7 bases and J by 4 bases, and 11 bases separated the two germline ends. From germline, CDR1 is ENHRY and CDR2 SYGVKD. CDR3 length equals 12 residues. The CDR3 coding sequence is TGTGCCATCACCACCACAGGGTACGAGCAGTACTTC. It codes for CAITTTGYEQYF.

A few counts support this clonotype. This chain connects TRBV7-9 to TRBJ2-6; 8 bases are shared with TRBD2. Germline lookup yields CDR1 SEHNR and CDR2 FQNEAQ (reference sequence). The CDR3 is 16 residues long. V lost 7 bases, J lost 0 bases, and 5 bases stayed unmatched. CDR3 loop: CASTLGLGSGANVLTF. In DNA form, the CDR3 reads TGTGCCAGCACCCTGGGACTAGGCTCTGGGGCCAACGTCCTGACTTTC.

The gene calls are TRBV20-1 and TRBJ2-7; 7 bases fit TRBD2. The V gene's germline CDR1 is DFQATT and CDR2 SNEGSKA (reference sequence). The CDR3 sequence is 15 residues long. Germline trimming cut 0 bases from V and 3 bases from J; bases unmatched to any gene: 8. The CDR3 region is CSARDFRLADYEQYF. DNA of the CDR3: TGCAGTGCTAGAGATTTCCGACTAGCTGACTACGAGCAGTACTTC.

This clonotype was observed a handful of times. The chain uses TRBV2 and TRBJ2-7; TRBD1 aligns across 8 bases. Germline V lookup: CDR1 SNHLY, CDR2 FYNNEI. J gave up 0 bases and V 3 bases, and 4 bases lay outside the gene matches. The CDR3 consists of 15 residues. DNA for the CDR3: TGTGCCAGCAGTGAGTTGGACAGGGTCTCCTACGAGCAGTACTTC. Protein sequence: CASSELDRVSYEQYF.

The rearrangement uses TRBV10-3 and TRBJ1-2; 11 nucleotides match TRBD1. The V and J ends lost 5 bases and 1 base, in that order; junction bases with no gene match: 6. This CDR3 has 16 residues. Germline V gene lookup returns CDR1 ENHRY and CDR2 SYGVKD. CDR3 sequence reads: CAISPGQGEINYGYTF. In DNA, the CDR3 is TGTGCCATCAGTCCGGGACAGGGGGAAATTAACTATGGCTACACCTTC.

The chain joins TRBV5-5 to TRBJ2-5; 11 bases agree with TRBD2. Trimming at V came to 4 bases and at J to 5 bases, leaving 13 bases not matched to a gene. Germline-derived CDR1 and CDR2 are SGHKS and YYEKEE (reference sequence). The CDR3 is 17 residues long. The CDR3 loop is CASSLAGGASGGETQYF. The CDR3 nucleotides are TGTGCCAGCAGCCTTGCCGGCGGGGCTAGCGGGGGGGAGACCCAGTACTTC. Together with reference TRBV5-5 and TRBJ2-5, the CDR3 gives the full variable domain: DAGVTQSPTHLIKTRGQQVTLRCSPISGHKSVSWYQQVLGQGPQFIFQYYEKEERGRGNFPDRFSARQFPNYSSELNVNALLLGDSALYLCASSLAGGASGGETQYFGPGTRLLVL.

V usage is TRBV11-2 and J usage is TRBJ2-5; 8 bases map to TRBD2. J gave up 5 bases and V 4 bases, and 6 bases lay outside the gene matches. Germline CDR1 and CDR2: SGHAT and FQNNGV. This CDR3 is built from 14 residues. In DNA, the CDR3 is TGTGCCAGCAGCTCCTGGACTAGCTTGGAGACCCAGTACTTC. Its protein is CASSSWTSLETQYF.

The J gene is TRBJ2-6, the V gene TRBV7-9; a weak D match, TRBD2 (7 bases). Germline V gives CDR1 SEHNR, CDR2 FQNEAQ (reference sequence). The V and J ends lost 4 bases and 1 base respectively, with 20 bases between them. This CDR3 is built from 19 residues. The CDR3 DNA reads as TGTGCCAGCAGCTCGACGGTGGGCGGGGGCTTTTCTGGGGCCAACGTCCTGACTTTC. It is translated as CASSSTVGGGFSGANVLTF.

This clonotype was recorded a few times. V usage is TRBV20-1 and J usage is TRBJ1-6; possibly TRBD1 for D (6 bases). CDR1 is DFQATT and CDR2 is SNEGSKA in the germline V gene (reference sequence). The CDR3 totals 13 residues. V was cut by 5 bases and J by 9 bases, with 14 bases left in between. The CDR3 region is CSAYLQGGSPLHF. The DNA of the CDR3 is TGCAGTGCTTATTTACAGGGAGGTTCACCCCTCCACTTT.

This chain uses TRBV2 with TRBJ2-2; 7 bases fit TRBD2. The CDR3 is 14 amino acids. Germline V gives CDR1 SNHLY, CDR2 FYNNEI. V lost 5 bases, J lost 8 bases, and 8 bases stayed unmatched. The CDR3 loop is CASSPPSGQGELFF. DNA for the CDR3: TGTGCCAGCAGTCCCCCTAGCGGTCAAGGGGAGCTGTTTTTT. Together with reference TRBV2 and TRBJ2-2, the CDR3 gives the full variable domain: EPEVTQTPSHQVTQMGQEVILRCVPISNHLYFYWYRQILGQKVEFLVSFYNNEISEKSEIFDDQFSVERPDGSNFTLKIRSTKLEDSAMYFCASSPPSGQGELFFGEGSRLTVL.

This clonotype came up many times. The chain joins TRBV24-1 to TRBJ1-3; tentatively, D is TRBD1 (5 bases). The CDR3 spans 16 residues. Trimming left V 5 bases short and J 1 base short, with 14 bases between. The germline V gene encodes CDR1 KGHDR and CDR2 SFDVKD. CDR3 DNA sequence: TGTGCCACCAGTGCCAACACGGGGGGATCTGGAAACACCATATATTTT. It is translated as CATSANTGGSGNTIYF.

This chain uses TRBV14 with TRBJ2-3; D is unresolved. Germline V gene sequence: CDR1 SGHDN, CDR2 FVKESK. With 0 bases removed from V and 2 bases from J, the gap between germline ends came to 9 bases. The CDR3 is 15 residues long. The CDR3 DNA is TGTGCCAGCAGCCAAGATAGGTCTACCACAGATACGCAGTATTTT. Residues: CASSQDRSTTDTQYF.

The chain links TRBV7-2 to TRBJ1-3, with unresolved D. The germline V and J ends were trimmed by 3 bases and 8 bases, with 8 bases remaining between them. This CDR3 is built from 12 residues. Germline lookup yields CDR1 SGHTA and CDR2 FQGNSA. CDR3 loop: CASSLLGYTIYF. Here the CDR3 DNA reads TGTGCCAGCAGCTTGTTGGGGTACACCATATATTTT.